A selection of T cell receptor beta chains follows, all from one sample in a study of blood T cell repertoires in COVID-19. Libraries were prepared by immunoSEQ multiplex PCR; TCRdb keeps only in-frame clonotypes and omits some of them. The sample consists of a few hundred thousand clones, approximately 92% of them appearing once. The sample consisted of PBMCs or T cells enriched from blood (not recorded which). The origin of the receptors is a man aged 18 to 29 who had recovered from COVID-19. Each CDR3 is given without its conserved first and last residue. The listing skips clone size in some rows; elsewhere it reads once, few, many or a size class.

abundance | j_gene | v_gene | len | CDR3aa
NA | TRBJ2-7 | TRBV12-3/TRBV12-4 | 9 | ASQGAHEQY
few | TRBJ2-6 | TRBV23-1 | 13 | ASRSRVSGANVLT
NA | TRBJ1-5 | TRBV30 | 11 | AWSMGQNQPQH
NA | TRBJ1-2 | TRBV11-1 | 12 | ASSPLTRGDGYT
NA | TRBJ1-2 | TRBV2 | 11 | ASSGDSLYGYT
NA | TRBJ2-7 | TRBV27 | 10 | ASSRGSYEQY
NA | TRBJ1-5 | TRBV21-1 | 14 | ASSEFAGVGNQPQH
NA | TRBJ2-3 | TRBV28 | 14 | ASISGGAASTDTQY
once | TRBJ2-1 | TRBV7-3 | 12 | ASSSRGQYNEQF
NA | TRBJ2-1 | TRBV4-2 | 17 | ASSQESYTSAGGGNEQF
few | TRBJ2-7 | TRBV18 | 11 | ASSPADRGEQY
NA | TRBJ2-4 | TRBV19 | 10 | ASSWGRTVQY
NA | TRBJ2-7 | TRBV7-6 | 12 | ASSLGGSGGEQY
NA | TRBJ2-5 | TRBV28 | 11 | ASSPPGQETQY